A selection of T cell receptor beta chains follows, all from one sample in a study of vaccination effects on CD4 cells after COVID-19. The assay was immunoSEQ multiplex PCR, and TCRdb's table has in-frame clones only and misses some. The repertoire holds 55,000 or so clones, with 75% to 85% as singletons. The antigens of these receptors remain unknown. This material consisted of CD4+ T cells from PBMCs cultured with HIV peptides, taken before COVID-19 vaccination. The receptors come from a human donor who had a prior SARS-CoV-2 infection. The CDR3 runs from the conserved cysteine through the conserved F or W. The D gene is left open where the match is weak. Size values are once, few and many counts, or a class for expanded clones, and some rows have none.

len	d_gene	v_gene	j_gene	abundance	CDR3aa	CDR3nt
18	TRBD1	TRBV4-2	TRBJ2-7	-	CASSRRASPGQGADEQYF	TGTGCCAGCAGCCGGCGGGCTTCTCCGGGACAGGGGGCAGACGAGCAGTACTTC
15	-	TRBV11-3	TRBJ1-4	-	CASSPGTTTNEKLFF	TGTGCCAGCAGCCCAGGGACAACTACTAATGAAAAACTGTTTTTT
17	-	TRBV15	TRBJ2-3	-	CATSRERGGASTDTQYF	TGTGCCACCAGCAGAGAACGAGGCGGGGCCAGCACAGATACGCAGTATTTT
16	TRBD2	TRBV25-1	TRBJ2-3	-	CASSEAKRGGSDTQYF	TGTGCCAGCAGTGAAGCCAAGCGGGGGGGCAGTGATACGCAGTATTTT
13	-	TRBV15	TRBJ2-6	-	CATSPTGRVALTF	TGTGCCACCAGCCCAACAGGGCGGGTCGCCCTGACTTTC
14	-	TRBV27	TRBJ2-3	-	CASRAATSTDTQYF	TGTGCCAGCAGGGCGGCAACCAGCACAGATACGCAGTATTTT
17	-	TRBV6-1	TRBJ2-3	-	CASSDPGKTSSTDTQYF	TGTGCCAGCAGTGACCCAGGCAAGACTAGTAGCACAGATACGCAGTATTTT
16	-	TRBV7-3	TRBJ2-1	-	CASSLNRESSYNEQFF	TGTGCCAGCAGCTTAAACCGGGAAAGCTCCTACAATGAGCAGTTCTTC
15	TRBD1	TRBV18	TRBJ1-6	-	CASSPWGQDYSPLHF	TGTGCCAGCTCACCTTGGGGACAGGATTATTCACCCCTCCACTTT
15	-	TRBV27	TRBJ2-1	-	CASSLLFPAKNEQFF	TGTGCCAGCAGTTTACTTTTCCCCGCTAAGAATGAGCAGTTCTTC
16	-	TRBV7-9	TRBJ2-4	few	CASSLSGGSAKNIQYF	TGTGCCAGCAGCCTATCAGGTGGTTCGGCCAAAAACATTCAGTACTTC
13	-	TRBV7-9	TRBJ2-7	-	CASSRRESYEQYF	TGTGCCAGCAGCCGACGGGAGTCCTACGAGCAGTACTTC
14	TRBD1	TRBV5-1	TRBJ2-1	-	CASSPQGAYNEQFF	TGCGCCAGCAGCCCCCAGGGGGCCTACAATGAGCAGTTCTTC
15	TRBD2	TRBV5-4	TRBJ2-5	-	CASSLFSGGAGTQYF	TGTGCCAGCAGCTTGTTTAGCGGGGGGGCTGGGACCCAGTACTTC
12	-	TRBV6-2/TRBV6-3	TRBJ1-2	-	CASSSRAYGYTF	TGTGCCAGCAGTTCCAGGGCCTACGGCTACACCTTC
17	TRBD2	TRBV4-1	TRBJ2-2	-	CASSRLAGGPNTGELFF	TGCGCCAGCAGCCGACTAGCGGGGGGGCCCAACACCGGGGAGCTGTTTTTT
15	-	TRBV18	TRBJ1-1	once	CASSPPSKMNTEAFF	TGTGCCAGCTCACCACCATCCAAAATGAACACTGAAGCTTTCTTT
16	-	TRBV19	TRBJ1-2	-	CASSVPPGPRNYGYTF	TGTGCCAGTAGTGTTCCGCCGGGGCCAAGGAACTATGGCTACACCTTC
13	-	TRBV7-7	TRBJ1-1	-	CASSLNRDTEAFF	TGTGCTAGCAGCTTAAACAGGGACACTGAAGCTTTCTTT
13	-	TRBV19	TRBJ1-2	-	CASSEQANYGYTF	TGTGCCAGTTCTGAACAGGCTAACTATGGCTACACCTTC
16	TRBD2	TRBV7-9	TRBJ2-1	-	CASSLALAGTYNEQFF	TGTGCCAGCAGCTTAGCACTAGCGGGGACCTACAATGAGCAGTTCTTC
14	-	TRBV11-1	TRBJ2-5	-	CASSLRLSAETQYF	TGTGCCAGCAGCTTACGGTTATCGGCCGAGACCCAGTACTTC
14	-	TRBV18	TRBJ2-7	few	CASSPDREVYEQYF	TGTGCCAGCTCACCCGACCGAGAAGTCTACGAGCAGTACTTC
13	-	TRBV18	TRBJ2-3	-	CASSPKNKDTQYF	TGTGCCAGCTCACCAAAGAATAAGGATACGCAGTATTTT
16	-	TRBV11-2	TRBJ2-1	-	CASSLEPDTTYNEQFF	TGTGCCAGCAGCTTAGAGCCGGATACGACATACAATGAGCAGTTCTTC